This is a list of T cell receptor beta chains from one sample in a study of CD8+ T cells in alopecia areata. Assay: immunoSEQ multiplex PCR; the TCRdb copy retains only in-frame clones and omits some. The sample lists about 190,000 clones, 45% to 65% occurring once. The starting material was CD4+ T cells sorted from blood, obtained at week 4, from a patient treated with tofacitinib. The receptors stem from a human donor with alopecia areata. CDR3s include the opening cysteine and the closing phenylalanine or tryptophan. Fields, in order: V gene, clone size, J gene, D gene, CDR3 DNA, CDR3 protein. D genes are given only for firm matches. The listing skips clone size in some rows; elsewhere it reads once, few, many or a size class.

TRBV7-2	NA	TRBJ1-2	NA	TGTGCCAGCAGCACCCCGGTGGCTAACTATGGCTACACCTTC	CASSTPVANYGYTF
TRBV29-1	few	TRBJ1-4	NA	TGCAGCGTTGGGATAGGGGTTGAAAAACTGTTTTTT	CSVGIGVEKLFF
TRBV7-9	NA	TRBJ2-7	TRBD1	TGTGCCAGCAGCTTAACAGGGGGCTCCTACGAGCAGTACTTC	CASSLTGGSYEQYF
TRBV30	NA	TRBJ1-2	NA	TGTGCCTGGAGTACCGGGGTCTATGGCTACACCTTC	CAWSTGVYGYTF
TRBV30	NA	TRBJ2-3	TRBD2	TGTGCCTGGACTAGCGGGGGAGCCACAGATACGCAGTATTTT	CAWTSGGATDTQYF
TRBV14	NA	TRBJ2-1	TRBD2	TGTGCCAGCAGCCAAAGGCTCGCTAGCGGGAGCTATGAGCAGTTCTTC	CASSQRLASGSYEQFF
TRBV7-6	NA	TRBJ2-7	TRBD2	TGTGCCAGCAGCCAGGGGACTAGCGGCTACGAGCAGTACTTC	CASSQGTSGYEQYF
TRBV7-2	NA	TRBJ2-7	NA	TGTGCCAGCAGCTCAGGACAGATCTACGAGCAGTACTTC	CASSSGQIYEQYF
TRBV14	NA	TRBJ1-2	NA	TGTGCCAGCAGCCGCGGAACAGTCCATGGCTACACCTTC	CASSRGTVHGYTF
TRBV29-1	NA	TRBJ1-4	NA	TGCAGCGTTGTCGGGGAAGGCGACGAAAAACTGTTTTTT	CSVVGEGDEKLFF
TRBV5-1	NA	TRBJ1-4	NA	TGCGCCAGCGGCAGGAACCTTAATGAAAAACTGTTTTTT	CASGRNLNEKLFF
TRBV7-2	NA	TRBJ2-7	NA	TGTGCCAGCAGCTTAGGACTCAATGTTTCCCCTGAGCAGTACTTC	CASSLGLNVSPEQYF
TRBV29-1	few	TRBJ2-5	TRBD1	TGCAGCGTTGAGGGGACAGTCCCAGAGACCCAGTACTTC	CSVEGTVPETQYF
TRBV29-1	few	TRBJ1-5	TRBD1	TGCAGCGTCGAGGACAGGGAGGACCAGCATTTT	CSVEDREDQHF
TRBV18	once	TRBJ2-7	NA	TGTGCCAGCTCCGCACGGGACACGACGAGCGAGCAGTACTTC	CASSARDTTSEQYF
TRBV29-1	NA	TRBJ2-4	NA	TGCAGCGTCTCCGGGGTGCTGACCAAAAACATTCAGTACTTC	CSVSGVLTKNIQYF
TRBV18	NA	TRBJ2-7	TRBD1	TGTGCCAGCTCACCAGGGACAGGCACCTACGAGCAGTACTTC	CASSPGTGTYEQYF
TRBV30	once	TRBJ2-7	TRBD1	TGTGCCTGGAGTGTTAGGAAGGCGACAGGGGCCTTCTACGAGCAGTACTTC	CAWSVRKATGAFYEQYF